Given below is one T cell receptor (beta chain) in context. The antigen it binds to is not known. No qualities accompany the bases; no much larger clone lies one base away. From the germline V gene (reference sequence), CDR1 is SEHNR and CDR2 is FQNEAQ. The CDR3 numbers 13 residues from cysteine through phenylalanine. The entry retains the CDR3 DNA only, 39 bases that are in frame from base 1. Trimming removed 5 bases from V and 4 bases from J; the gene matches leave 2 bases unexplained. The entry originates in a study of PD-1 blockade in classical Hodgkin lymphoma (TCRdb year 2020). About the study as a whole: Nivolumab dosing was 3 mg/kg intravenously every 2 weeks, continuing until either disease progression or unacceptable toxicity. To define a peripheral blood immune signature of response to PD-1 blockade in classical Hodgkin lymphoma, the study combined TCR beta sequencing with CyTOF.

Study-wide findings and limitations: Only a single clinical trial cohort was studied, and what caused the repertoire differences, possibly disease activity or prior therapy, remained undefined. CD4+ but not CD8+ TCR diversity rose significantly by C4D1 (p=0.0027 vs p=0.16), most apparent in complete responders (p=0.02). Patients starting nivolumab less than 1 year after ASCT had lower diversity and were excluded from later analyses to avoid confounding by immune reconstitution. Baseline TCR diversity was reported to be lower in newly diagnosed patients than in healthy donors, and even lower in relapsed/refractory patients. Trial patients with a complete response had baseline diversity similar to that of newly diagnosed patients, while partial responders and progressors had significantly lower diversity.

The time point label for this specimen denotes: cycle 4 day 1 (C4D1), after around six weeks of nivolumab. Every trial patient had relapsed after autologous stem cell transplantation, and cohorts A, B and C differed in prior brentuximab vedotin exposure. CD4+ T cells were purified from thawed PBMCs by magnetic negative selection with a Miltenyi CD4+ T cell isolation kit. The trial cohort comprised more than 55 patients with relapsed/refractory classical Hodgkin lymphoma whose best overall responses were complete response, partial response or progressive disease. In the multi-cohort phase II CheckMate 205 trial, trial patients received single-agent nivolumab. An independent review committee assessed best overall response using the 2007 International Working Group response criteria. PBMCs from the trial were collected at three points: immediately before nivolumab initiation (C1D1), and during therapy at cycle 2 day 1 and cycle 4 day 1. After peripheral blood was drawn into 8 mL Vacutainer Cell Preparation Tubes, PBMCs were isolated by centrifugation and then cryopreserved. Purified CD4+ and CD8+ fractions were generated only in cases for which an additional PBMC sample was available. Magnetically labelled cells were removed on LS columns in a quadroMACS separator, and the flow-through was retained as the purified fraction.

Genomic DNA was isolated using the Qiagen DNeasy kit from unsorted PBMCs as well as from negatively selected CD4+ and CD8+ fractions. Amplification of TCR beta CDR3 regions was done by immunoSEQ multiplex PCR with primers that anneal to V and J segments. A synthetic immune receptor repertoire was used to minimize amplification bias, and any remaining bias was removed computationally after sequencing. The source study handled its data this way. Repertoire diversity was quantified as the Shannon entropy index using custom Python scripts. Unsorted, CD4+ and CD8+ repertoires were analyzed separately, except in combined analyses where CD4+ and CD8+ sequences were merged in silico. A clone counted as expanded when the clone's frequency after treatment rose at least 2-fold relative to C1D1, and clones undetected at baseline were given a pseudocount of 0.5. Singleton clones were defined as clones with 0 or 1 copy at C1D1, and non-singleton clones were defined as clones with 2 or more copies. Clones expanded in unsorted samples were labelled as CD4+, CD8+ or unknown by matching protein sequences in sorted samples from the same patient. Wilcoxon tests on paired samples were used to test changes in diversity from C1D1 to C4D1. TCRdb holds this immuneACCESS table with in-frame rearrangements only. Some clones are missing; in checked studies, unresolved V genes explain under half, and the rest has no known cause. Clonal size and the V and J genes are those of that table, whereas D and trimming came from the DNA. The sample contains more than 25,000 clones, roughly 80% of them found a single time. Of the sample, 0.5% to 0.65% falls within the top ten clones.

Sample: CD4+ T cells from blood, taken before the fourth cycle of nivolumab. This sequence was found in a human donor with classical Hodgkin lymphoma. The chain uses TRBV7-9 and TRBJ1-3, with 7 junctional bases fitting TRBD1. This receptor carries the CDR3 CASSQDRGNTIYF. The DNA reads TGTGCCAGCAGCCAGGACAGGGGAAACACCATATATTTT.